Detailed here is one T cell receptor (beta chain). The antigen is undetermined. Patients were ineligible given autoimmune disease history or systemic immunosuppression. This record belongs to a study of OX40 agonist ivuxolimab in advanced cancers. Whole-study context: Patients in dose escalation had liver, melanoma, kidney or head and neck cancers. Regarding the study as a whole: Relative to CD4+ cells, CD8+ T cells on average had more expanded clones.

Trimming removed 1 base from V and 2 bases from J, with 15 bases in between. This CDR3 has 18 amino acids. In germline, CDR1 is SGHTA, CDR2 FQGNSA. Sequenced by immunoSEQ multiplex PCR; TCRdb stores in-frame clones only, minus some. The repertoire holds over 80,000 clones, with less than 90% as singletons. This clonotype originated in an adult with an advanced solid tumor such as melanoma, head and neck, liver or kidney cancer. Source: CD4+ or CD8+ T cells sorted from blood, taken in a trial of the OX40 agonist ivuxolimab. The J gene is TRBJ1-6, the V gene TRBV7-2, with D tentatively TRBD1 (6 bases). CDR3 nucleotide sequence: TGTGCCAGCAGCTTAGTAGAGTGGCAGGGGACCTATAATTCACCCCTCCACTTT. Its translation is CASSLVEWQGTYNSPLHF. Filled out from reference TRBV7-2 and TRBJ1-6, the complete variable domain reads GAGVSQSPSNKVTEKGKDVELRCDPISGHTALYWYRQSLGQGLEFLIYFQGNSAPDKSGLPSDRFSAERTGGSVSTLTIQRTQQEDSAVYLCASSLVEWQGTYNSPLHFGNGTRLTVT.